The subject of this entry is one T cell receptor beta chain. Its target is unknown. The entry originates in a study of identical twins. Study results and limitations: Its conclusions, products of cross-sectional statistical analysis, did not come from following the same donors.

Germline loops: CDR1 SGHRS, CDR2 YFSETQ. The CDR3 is 13 residues long. The germline V and J ends were trimmed by 0 bases and 8 bases, with 12 bases remaining between them. From the 5' RACE reads, TCRdb called clonotypes with MiXCR, one entry per CDR3 protein. The data contain around 480,000 distinct CDR3 sequences, 12% to 15% of them seen just once; the ten biggest clones take up around 0.48%. The sample was also reused in another study, on yellow fever vaccine responses in identical twins.

This receptor was identified in a woman aged 18-35 years in good health. The sequencing sample was made of CD4+ T cells sorted from blood. The rearrangement joins TRBV5-1 to TRBJ2-7, with D maybe TRBD2 (6 bases). The CDR3 bases are TGCGCCAGCAGCTTGGGCGGGGTTGGGCAGCAGTACTTC. Translating it yields CASSLGGVGQQYF.